This entry lists 14 T cell receptor beta chains sequenced from one sample in a study of blood T cell repertoires in COVID-19. Clones were read by immunoSEQ multiplex PCR, and TCRdb kept only the in-frame ones, dropping some. The data hold fewer than 150,000 clones, with 70% to 80% observed a single time. The sample comprised peripheral blood. The receptors were gathered from a man in his sixties who had recovered from COVID-19.

The rearrangement links TRBV5-1 to TRBJ1-2; TRBD1 matches 7 bases. Germline V gene sequence: CDR1 SGHRS, CDR2 YFSETQ. Trimming cost V 0 bases and J 4 bases; bases outside gene matches: 3. The CDR3 is 14 amino acids. CDR3 in amino acids: CASSLEGASYGYTF. CDR3 bases: TGCGCCAGCAGCTTGGAGGGGGCCTCCTATGGCTACACCTTC. Complete variable domain (other parts from reference TRBV5-1 and TRBJ1-2): KAGVTQTPRYLIKTRGQQVTLSCSPISGHRSVSWYQQTPGQGLQFLFEYFSETQRNKGNFPGRFSGRQFSNSRSEMNVSTLELGDSALYLCASSLEGASYGYTFGSGTRLTVV.

The chain joins TRBV4-2 to TRBJ2-3, with 8 bases identical to TRBD1. J gave up 4 bases and V 4 bases, and 10 bases lay outside the gene matches. The CDR3 loop spans 16 amino acids. The germline V gene encodes CDR1 LGHNA and CDR2 YNFKEQ. Written as DNA, the CDR3 is TGTGCCAGCAGCCCACCGGGACAGGAGAACGCAGATACGCAGTATTTT. Amino acid sequence: CASSPPGQENADTQYF.

This clone has more than one count but fewer than ten. This chain links TRBV6-5 with TRBJ1-4, with TRBD1 identical over 7 bases. CDR3 length: 14 residues. Per the germline V gene, CDR1 is MNHEY and CDR2 is SVGAGI. V lost 6 bases, J lost 1 base, and 2 bases stayed unmatched. CDR3 DNA: TGTGCCAGCAGCCACAGGGGAACTAATGAAAAACTGTTTTTT. Its translation is CASSHRGTNEKLFF.

This chain connects TRBV5-6 to TRBJ1-2; 10 nucleotides line up with TRBD1. Germline V gene data show CDR1 as SGHDT and CDR2 as YYEEEE. The junction had 8 bases not matched to a gene; V was cut back by 4 bases and J by 8 bases. This CDR3 is built from 14 residues. The CDR3 loop reads CASSPDRGGWGYTF. CDR3 nucleotides: TGTGCCAGCAGCCCGGACAGGGGGGGCTGGGGCTACACCTTC. Full variable domain (outside the CDR3, taken from reference TRBV5-6 and TRBJ1-2): DAGVTQSPTHLIKTRGQQVTLRCSPKSGHDTVSWYQQALGQGPQFIFQYYEEEERQRGNFPDRFSGHQFPNYSSELNVNALLLGDSALYLCASSPDRGGWGYTFGSGTRLTVV.

The chain recombines TRBV7-2 with TRBJ2-1; TRBD2 agrees at 9 bases. This CDR3 contains 14 residues. The germline gives CDR1 SGHTA, CDR2 FQGNSA. V shed 5 bases and J 10 bases; nucleotides not matched to a gene: 9. CDR3 region: CASSARLAGVEQFF. The CDR3 DNA follows: TGTGCCAGCAGCGCGAGGTTAGCGGGAGTCGAGCAGTTCTTC.

The gene calls are TRBV6-5 and TRBJ1-2; 7 bases line up with TRBD1. Germline lookup yields CDR1 MNHEY and CDR2 SVGAGI. Trimming took 4 bases from V and 6 from J; bases not matched to a gene: 8. This CDR3 has 14 amino acids. The CDR3 nucleotides read TGTGCCAGCAGTTCCAGGACAGGCATTAATGGCTACACCTTC. Residues: CASSSRTGINGYTF.

This clone was counted only a few times. The CDR3 end shows no conserved phenylalanine or tryptophan, and so a read error is likely. Because the CDR3's place on the DNA is in doubt, the DNA is left out and the CDR3 is given as listed by TCRdb. The chain joins TRBV21-1 to TRBJ2-6; the D call in the table, TRBD2, was not verified against the DNA. TRBV21-1 is marked as a pseudogene. The length of the CDR3 is 9 amino acids, counting both ends. The CDR3 loop is CASRTRLFG.

As to this clone: A much larger clone differs by one base, so this may be a read error. The V and J genes are TRBV2 and TRBJ2-2; D gene ambiguous. V lost 5 bases and J 1 base, leaving 5 bases between the germline ends. The germline V gene has CDR1 SNHLY and CDR2 FYNNEI. The CDR3 length is 13 residues. Written as DNA, the CDR3 is TGTGCCAGCAGTCGACAGAACACCGGGGAGCTGTTTTTT. Translating gives CASSRQNTGELFF.

The chain employs TRBV7-2 and TRBJ1-2; D not certain. This CDR3 is 15 amino acids long. V was clipped by 3 bases and J by 2 bases, with 13 bases between them. From germline, CDR1 is SGHTA and CDR2 FQGNSA. The CDR3 DNA follows: TGTGCCAGCAGCTTTATACGAACGGAGAACTATGGCTACACCTTC. It translates to CASSFIRTENYGYTF.

The rearrangement uses TRBV6-6 and TRBJ2-5, with 11 bases fitting TRBD2. Germline V gives CDR1 MNHNY, CDR2 SVGAGI (reference sequence). The CDR3 runs to 19 residues. V was clipped by 5 bases and J by 1 base; unmatched bases: 15. The CDR3 loop is CASSPAPLGLAGIQETQYF. The CDR3 bases are TGTGCCAGCAGTCCTGCCCCCCTCGGACTAGCGGGTATCCAAGAGACCCAGTACTTC.

The chain joins TRBV28 to TRBJ2-3; possibly TRBD1 for D (5 bases). From germline, CDR1 is MDHEN and CDR2 SYDVKM. V shed 6 bases and J shed 6 bases, with 19 bases lying between them. The CDR3 covers 15 residues. The CDR3 sequence: CASSFVFGAGDTQYF. CDR3 bases: TGTGCCAGCAGCTTCGTCTTTGGGGCTGGTGATACGCAGTATTTT.

The chain has TRBV5-1 and TRBJ2-2, with D unresolved. With 4 bases removed from V and 0 bases from J, the gap between germline ends came to 10 bases. Per germline, CDR1 SGHRS and CDR2 YFSETQ. The CDR3 length is 15 residues. The CDR3 nucleotides are TGCGCCAGCAGCCCACACCCTTCGAACACCGGGGAGCTGTTTTTT. Translating gives CASSPHPSNTGELFF.

The J gene is TRBJ1-5, the V gene TRBV7-2, with a tentative D call TRBD1 (6 bases). The CDR3 sequence is 14 residues long. V gave up 5 bases and J gave up 1 base, with 9 bases separating them. The germline CDR1 and CDR2 sequences are SGHTA and FQGNSA. The CDR3 DNA sequence: TGTGCCAGCAGCGGGACAAGGAGCAATCAGCCCCAGCATTTT. Translation: CASSGTRSNQPQHF.

This clone was observed a handful of times. The chain combines TRBV7-2 with TRBJ1-6; TRBD1 matches 10 bases. CDR1 and CDR2 from the germline V gene are SGHTA and FQGNSA. Trimming at V came to 3 bases and at J to 8 bases, leaving 4 bases not matched to a gene. This CDR3 region has 15 residues. Here the CDR3 DNA reads TGTGCCAGCAGCTTCCGGACAGGGGGGGATTCACCCCTCCACTTT. Its translation is CASSFRTGGDSPLHF.